The 28 T cell receptor beta chains listed next were all sequenced from one sample in a study of Ad26.COV2.S vaccination and SARS-CoV-2 variants. Treatment: around 19 received Ad26.COV2.S at low or high dose, single or two shots; about 5 received placebo; per-sample allocation not given. Sample collection was performed on day 63 after the first vaccine or placebo injection. Here immunoSEQ multiplex PCR was the method, and the copy in TCRdb shows in-frame clones only, minus some. The table includes about 460,000 clones, approximately 90% detected once. The sequencing here drew on peripheral blood, taken in a trial of Ad26.COV2.S vaccine versus placebo. Receptors originate from a person between 18 and 60 years old who received the Ad26.COV2.S COVID-19 vaccine or a placebo.

The V gene is TRBV12-3 or TRBV12-4, the J gene TRBJ2-1; D remains ambiguous. The CDR3 has 13 amino acids. V lost 3 bases and J 6 bases, leaving 9 bases between the germline ends. The CDR3 coding sequence is TGTGCCAGCAGTTTGATGGCTAGCAATGAGCAGTTCTTC. It translates to CASSLMASNEQFF.

The genes are TRBV13 and TRBJ2-5; a weak D match, TRBD1 (6 bases). V was pared by 1 base and J by 4 bases, with 13 bases between. The germline V gene encodes CDR1 PRHDT and CDR2 FYEKMQ (reference sequence). The CDR3 contains 15 residues. The CDR3 reads CASSLDPGQGETQYF. CDR3 bases: TGTGCCAGCAGCTTAGACCCGGGACAAGGAGAGACCCAGTACTTC.

The chain links TRBV5-4 to TRBJ1-1; tentatively, D is TRBD1 (5 bases). The CDR3 extends over 15 amino acids. V lost 3 bases to trimming and J lost 0 bases, with 12 bases between them. Germline V CDR1 and CDR2: SGHNT, YYREEE (reference sequence). In nucleotides, the CDR3 is TGTGCCAGCAGCTCTCCCGGGACTCTGAACACTGAAGCTTTCTTT. Translated: CASSSPGTLNTEAFF. The full variable domain, completed using reference TRBV5-4 and TRBJ1-1, is ETGVTQSPTHLIKTRGQQVTLRCSSQSGHNTVSWYQQALGQGPQFIFQYYREEENGRGNFPPRFSGLQFPNYSSELNVNALELDDSALYLCASSSPGTLNTEAFFGQGTRLTVV.

The chain links TRBV3-1 (or the pseudogene TRBV3-2) to TRBJ1-4; D not certain. Germline CDR1 is LGHDT and CDR2 is YNNKEL (reference sequence). The ends were cut back, 2 bases at V and 1 base at J, with 5 bases in the middle. The CDR3 covers 14 residues. CDR3 protein: CASSQKITNEKLFF. The CDR3 DNA is TGTGCCAGCAGCCAAAAAATAACTAATGAAAAACTGTTTTTT.

The table lists this clone with a count of one. The chain is built from TRBV7-3 and TRBJ2-5; D unresolved. The CDR3 runs 15 residues. Germline V gene data show CDR1 as SGHTA and CDR2 as FQGTGA. V was trimmed by 2 bases and J by 2 bases, leaving 12 bases between them. The CDR3 DNA follows: TGTGCCAGCAGCTTATCCGGCAGAATTCAAGAGACCCAGTACTTC. Amino acid sequence: CASSLSGRIQETQYF.

This chain joins TRBV7-2 and TRBJ1-4; a possible D gene is TRBD1 (5 bases). V was pared by 3 bases and J by 10 bases, with 21 bases between. This CDR3 contains 16 residues. Germline V gene data show CDR1 as SGHTA and CDR2 as FQGNSA. Here the CDR3 reads CASSFSPGPRNSKLFF. CDR3 in DNA: TGTGCCAGCAGCTTTTCCCCGGGACCGCGGAACTCAAAACTGTTTTTT.

V usage is TRBV29-1 and J usage is TRBJ2-1; D unclear. The CDR3 covers 11 residues. The V end lost 5 bases, the J end lost 13 bases, and 15 bases lay between the germline ends. Germline V lookup: CDR1 SQVTM, CDR2 ANQGSEA. DNA of the CDR3: TGCAGCGTTCTTTCCGTAACTGAACAGTTCTTC. The encoded protein is CSVLSVTEQFF.

The V gene is TRBV4-2, the J gene TRBJ1-4; 8 bases fit TRBD1. Germline CDR1 and CDR2: LGHNA and YNFKEQ. CDR3 size: 14 residues. V shed 3 bases and J 5 bases; nucleotides not matched to a gene: 2. CDR3 sequence reads: CASSHRQGNEKLFF. CDR3 coding DNA: TGTGCCAGCAGCCACCGACAGGGGAATGAAAAACTGTTTTTT.

The V and J genes are TRBV19 and TRBJ2-2; no firm D call. Trimming stripped 3 bases from V and 0 bases from J, with 14 bases between. The germline CDR1 and CDR2 sequences are LNHDA and SQIVND (reference sequence). This CDR3 region has 17 residues. CDR3 residues: CASSMISLSANTGELFF. Written as DNA, the CDR3 is TGTGCCAGTAGTATGATCTCGCTATCCGCGAACACCGGGGAGCTGTTTTTT. The variable domain in full, completed from reference TRBV19 and TRBJ2-2, reads DGGITQSPKYLFRKEGQNVTLSCEQNLNHDAMYWYRQDPGQGLRLIYYSQIVNDFQKGDIAEGYSVSREKKESFPLTVTSAQKNPTAFYLCASSMISLSANTGELFFGEGSRLTVL.

The chain has TRBV19 and TRBJ2-3, with D maybe TRBD2 (5 bases). From germline, CDR1 is LNHDA and CDR2 SQIVND (reference sequence). V was trimmed by 4 bases and J by 5 bases, leaving 13 bases between them. The CDR3 totals 14 residues. The CDR3 protein is CASSRASSIDTQYF. The CDR3 DNA is TGTGCCAGTAGTAGGGCTAGCTCGATAGATACGCAGTATTTT.

The rearrangement links TRBV11-2 to TRBJ2-7, with TRBD2 identical over 13 bases. Germline assignment: CDR1 SGHAT and CDR2 FQNNGV. The CDR3 runs 16 residues. The J segment lost 7 bases and the V segment lost 4 bases, leaving 10 bases of the junction unmatched. In nucleotides, the CDR3 is TGTGCCAGCAGCTCCTTGACTAGCGGGAGGCCCCTGGAGCAGTACTTC. Translating it yields CASSSLTSGRPLEQYF.

V gene TRBV29-1 combines with J gene TRBJ1-1; tentatively, D is TRBD1 (6 bases). This CDR3 contains 13 residues. V was shortened by 8 bases and J by 0 bases, with 13 bases between the two germline ends. The V gene's germline CDR1 is SQVTM and CDR2 ANQGSEA. CDR3 residues: CSSRTAMNTEAFF. The CDR3 coding sequence is TGCAGCTCCAGGACAGCAATGAACACTGAAGCTTTCTTT.

Here the CDR3 DNA reads TGTGCCAGCAGTTTCGTGTCGACTGAAGCTTTCTTT. This sequence encodes CASSFVSTEAFF. The chain combines TRBV12-3 or TRBV12-4 with TRBJ1-1; D unclear. The CDR3 runs 12 residues. V gave up 3 bases and J gave up 5 bases, with 7 bases separating them.

Only one count was recorded for this clone. The rearrangement uses TRBV18 and TRBJ2-7; 7 positions agree with TRBD1. The trim removed 2 bases at V and 1 base at J, leaving 5 bases unmatched. Germline CDR1 is KGHSH and CDR2 is LQKENI. There are 15 residues in the CDR3. The CDR3 loop is CASSPGSGGSYEQYF. The CDR3 region has the DNA TGTGCCAGCTCACCAGGGTCAGGGGGATCCTACGAGCAGTACTTC. Variable domain in full (rest from reference TRBV18 and TRBJ2-7): NAGVMQNPRHLVRRRGQEARLRCSPMKGHSHVYWYRQLPEEGLKFMVYLQKENIIDESGMPKERFSAEFPKEGPSILRIQQVVRGDSAAYFCASSPGSGGSYEQYFGPGTRLTVT.

This chain uses TRBV7-3 with TRBJ2-3; D might be TRBD1 or TRBD2, each matching 5 bases. The CDR3 contains 15 residues. V was shortened by 2 bases and J by 0 bases, with 9 bases between the two germline ends. The germline V gene has CDR1 SGHTA and CDR2 FQGTGA. CDR3 region: CASSLGDQSTDTQYF. The CDR3 coding sequence is TGTGCCAGCAGCTTAGGGGACCAAAGCACAGATACGCAGTATTTT.

This chain links TRBV5-4 with TRBJ2-2; either TRBD1 or TRBD2 may fit D (5 bases each). V was cut by 3 bases and J by 0 bases, with 12 bases left in between. The CDR3 loop spans 16 amino acids. Germline V gene lookup returns CDR1 SGHNT and CDR2 YYREEE (reference sequence). The CDR3, as DNA: TGTGCCAGCAGCTGGGGGATGGCCGCGAACACCGGGGAGCTGTTTTTT. Protein product: CASSWGMAANTGELFF.

The chain recombines TRBV30 with TRBJ2-7; the match to TRBD1 covers 8 bases. Germline lookup yields CDR1 GTSNPN and CDR2 SVGIG (reference sequence). The CDR3 totals 13 residues. V lost 5 bases, J lost 2 bases, and 5 bases stayed unmatched. Here the CDR3 reads CAWDGQGAYEQYF. DNA of the CDR3: TGTGCCTGGGATGGACAGGGAGCCTACGAGCAGTACTTC.

The chain uses TRBV9 and TRBJ2-7, with TRBD2 matching over 8 bases. CDR3 length: 15 residues. Germline loops: CDR1 SGDLS, CDR2 YYNGEE. The ends lost 0 bases at V and 5 bases at J; junction bases unmatched: 7. The CDR3 region is CASSVAGGIGNEQYF. CDR3 in DNA: TGTGCCAGCAGCGTAGCGGGGGGGATCGGAAACGAGCAGTACTTC.

This clone was observed once. The genes are TRBV6-5 and TRBJ2-1, with a possible D match to TRBD1 (5 bases). CDR3 length: 14 amino acids. Trimming removed 6 bases from V and 2 bases from J, with 11 bases in between. Germline V gives CDR1 MNHEY, CDR2 SVGAGI. CDR3 in amino acids: CASSRVGAYNEQFF. For the CDR3, the DNA is TGTGCCAGCAGCCGGGTAGGGGCCTACAATGAGCAGTTCTTC.

The chain carries TRBV20-1 and TRBJ1-2; D is possibly TRBD1 (6 bases). V was clipped by 3 bases and J by 7 bases, with 9 bases between them. The CDR3 is 11 amino acids. Per germline, CDR1 DFQATT and CDR2 SNEGSKA (reference sequence). CDR3 in DNA: TGCAGTGCTAGCGTCAGGGGTGGCTACACCTTC. It yields the protein CSASVRGGYTF.

The chain links TRBV7-9 to TRBJ2-5, with 8 nucleotides matching TRBD2. Losses at the gene ends were 4 bases for V and 1 base for J; bases not matched to a gene: 2. The CDR3 consists of 14 residues. CDR1 is SEHNR, CDR2 FQNEAQ, per germline (reference sequence). The CDR3 DNA is TGTGCCAGCAGCTACACTAGCGGCCAAGAGACCCAGTACTTC. As protein: CASSYTSGQETQYF.

This sequence joins TRBV5-4 and TRBJ2-2; 8 bases are a match to TRBD1. CDR1 and CDR2 (germline): SGHNT, YYREEE (reference sequence). The CDR3 consists of 16 residues. V lost 0 bases and J lost 1; bases outside the gene matches: 2. CDR3 amino acids: CASSLGGQVNTGELFF. CDR3 bases: TGTGCCAGCAGCTTGGGGGGACAGGTGAACACCGGGGAGCTGTTTTTT. Full variable domain (missing parts from reference TRBV5-4 and TRBJ2-2): ETGVTQSPTHLIKTRGQQVTLRCSSQSGHNTVSWYQQALGQGPQFIFQYYREEENGRGNFPPRFSGLQFPNYSSELNVNALELDDSALYLCASSLGGQVNTGELFFGEGSRLTVL.

V is TRBV9 and J is TRBJ1-5, with D unclear. Looked up from germline, CDR1 is SGDLS and CDR2 is YYNGEE. The CDR3 loop spans 15 amino acids. Trimming took 0 bases from V and 7 from J, leaving 14 bases between them. The DNA of the CDR3 is TGTGCCAGCAGCGTAGCTCCCGGGGTAGGGCAGCCCCAGCATTTT. It yields the protein CASSVAPGVGQPQHF. Looking up the rest from reference TRBV9 and TRBJ1-5 gives the full variable domain: DSGVTQTPKHLITATGQRVTLRCSPRSGDLSVYWYQQSLDQGLQFLIQYYNGEERAKGNILERFSAQQFPDLHSELNLSSLELGDSALYFCASSVAPGVGQPQHFGDGTRLSIL.

The chain carries TRBV28 and TRBJ1-1; TRBD1 is a possible D gene (5 bases). The CDR3 runs 16 residues. Germline CDR1 is MDHEN and CDR2 is SYDVKM. Trimming pared 2 bases from V and 5 bases from J, leaving 18 bases between. The CDR3 DNA follows: TGTGCCAGCAGTTTACTGGACTCAGGGTCGGGGACTGAAGCTTTCTTT. It encodes CASSLLDSGSGTEAFF.

The chain recombines TRBV28 with TRBJ2-7; perhaps TRBD1 as D (6 bases). Germline V lookup: CDR1 MDHEN, CDR2 SYDVKM. The CDR3 loop spans 14 amino acids. Trimming shortened V by 2 bases and J by 3 bases, and 11 bases separated the two germline ends. The CDR3 region has the DNA TGTGCCAGCAGTTTAGGGACACCCGGCTACGAGCAGTACTTC. It codes for CASSLGTPGYEQYF.

The chain uses TRBV21-1 and TRBJ2-1; the table gives TRBD2 as D, unverified against the DNA. TRBV21-1 is an annotated pseudogene. CDR3 length: 15 residues. CDR3 loop: CASSKVPRGYNEQFF. CDR3 nucleotides: TGTGCCAGCAGCAAAGTCCCCCGAGGCTACAATGAGCAGTTCTTC.

The chain employs TRBV7-9 and TRBJ1-3; D gene uncertain. The V end was cut by 1 base, the J end by 3 bases, with 1 base between. The CDR3 is 12 amino acids. Germline-derived CDR1 and CDR2 are SEHNR and FQNEAQ (reference sequence). The CDR3 sequence is CASSLVGNTIYF. In DNA, the CDR3 is TGTGCCAGCAGCTTAGTTGGAAACACCATATATTTT.

The chain joins TRBV6-2 or TRBV6-3 to TRBJ1-3, with D unresolved. The germline V gene has CDR1 MNHEY and CDR2 SVGEGT. Trimming stripped 5 bases from V and 0 bases from J, with 17 bases between. The CDR3 spans 17 residues. In DNA form, the CDR3 reads TGTGCCAGCAGTGACGGTGGCACTGGGAGCTCTGGAAACACCATATATTTT. Its protein is CASSDGGTGSSGNTIYF.